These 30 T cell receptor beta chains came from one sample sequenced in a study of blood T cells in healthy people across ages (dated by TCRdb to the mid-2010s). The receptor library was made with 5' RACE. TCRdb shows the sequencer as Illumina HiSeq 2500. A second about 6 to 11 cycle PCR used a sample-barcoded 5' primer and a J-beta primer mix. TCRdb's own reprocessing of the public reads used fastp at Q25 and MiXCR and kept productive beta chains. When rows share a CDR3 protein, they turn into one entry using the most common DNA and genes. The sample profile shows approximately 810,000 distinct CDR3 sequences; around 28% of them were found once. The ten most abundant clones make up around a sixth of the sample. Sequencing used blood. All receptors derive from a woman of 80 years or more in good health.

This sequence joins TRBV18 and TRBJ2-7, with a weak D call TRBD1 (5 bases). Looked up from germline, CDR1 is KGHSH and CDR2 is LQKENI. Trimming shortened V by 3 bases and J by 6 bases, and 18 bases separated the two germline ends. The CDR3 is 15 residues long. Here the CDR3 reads CASSPRTLGRGEQYF. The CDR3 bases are TGTGCCAGCTCACCTAGGACACTCGGTAGGGGCGAGCAGTACTTC. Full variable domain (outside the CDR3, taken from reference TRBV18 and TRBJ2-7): NAGVMQNPRHLVRRRGQEARLRCSPMKGHSHVYWYRQLPEEGLKFMVYLQKENIIDESGMPKERFSAEFPKEGPSILRIQQVVRGDSAAYFCASSPRTLGRGEQYFGPGTRLTVT.

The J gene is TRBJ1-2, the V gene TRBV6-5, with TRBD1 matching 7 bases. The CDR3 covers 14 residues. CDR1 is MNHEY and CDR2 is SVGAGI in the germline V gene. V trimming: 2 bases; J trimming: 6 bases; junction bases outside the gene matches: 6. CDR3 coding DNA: TGTGCCAGCAGTTACGGATTACAGGGGAATGGCTACACCTTC. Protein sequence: CASSYGLQGNGYTF.

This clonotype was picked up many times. CDR3 sequence (DNA): TGCGCCAGCAGCTTGGCCTGGGGCCGCCGGGACACCTTGAACACTGAAGCTTTCTTT. Translated: CASSLAWGRRDTLNTEAFF. The rearrangement uses TRBV5-1 and TRBJ1-1; D is possibly TRBD1 (6 bases). This CDR3 spans 19 amino acids. Germline-derived CDR1 and CDR2 are SGHRS and YFSETQ. Trimming took 0 bases from V and 0 from J, leaving 21 bases between them.

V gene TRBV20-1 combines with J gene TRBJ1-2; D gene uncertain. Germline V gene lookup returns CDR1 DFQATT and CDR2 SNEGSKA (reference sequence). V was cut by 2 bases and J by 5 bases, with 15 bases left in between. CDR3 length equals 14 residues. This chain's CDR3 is CSARRAGGSYGYTF. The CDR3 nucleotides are TGCAGTGCTAGAAGGGCAGGAGGTAGTTATGGCTACACCTTC.

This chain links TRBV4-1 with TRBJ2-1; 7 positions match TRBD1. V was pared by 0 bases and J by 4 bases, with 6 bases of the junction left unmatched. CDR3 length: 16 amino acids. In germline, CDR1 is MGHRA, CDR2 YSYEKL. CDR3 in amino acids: CASSQEGTATYNEQFF. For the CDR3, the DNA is TGCGCCAGCAGCCAAGAAGGGACAGCGACTTACAATGAGCAGTTCTTC.

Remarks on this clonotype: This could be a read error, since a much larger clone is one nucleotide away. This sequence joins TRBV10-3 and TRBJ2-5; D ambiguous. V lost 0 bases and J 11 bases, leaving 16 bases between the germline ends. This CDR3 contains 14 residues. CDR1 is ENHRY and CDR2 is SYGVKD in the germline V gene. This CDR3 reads CAISESEGPNEQYF. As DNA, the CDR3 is TGTGCCATCAGTGAGTCGGAAGGGCCAAATGAGCAGTACTTC.

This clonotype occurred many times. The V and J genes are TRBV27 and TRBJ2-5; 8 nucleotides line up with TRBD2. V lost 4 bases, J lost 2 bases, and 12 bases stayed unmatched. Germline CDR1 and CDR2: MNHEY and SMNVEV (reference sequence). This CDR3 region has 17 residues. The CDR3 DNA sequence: TGTGCCAGCAGTTCCCGTTTCGGTCCTAGCGGGCAAGAGACCCAGTACTTC. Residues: CASSSRFGPSGQETQYF.

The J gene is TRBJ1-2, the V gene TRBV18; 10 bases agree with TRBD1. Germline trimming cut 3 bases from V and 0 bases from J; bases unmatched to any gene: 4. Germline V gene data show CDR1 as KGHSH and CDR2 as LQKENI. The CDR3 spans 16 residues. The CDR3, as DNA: TGTGCCAGCTCACCCGGGACAGGGGCCTCTAACTATGGCTACACCTTC. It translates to CASSPGTGASNYGYTF.

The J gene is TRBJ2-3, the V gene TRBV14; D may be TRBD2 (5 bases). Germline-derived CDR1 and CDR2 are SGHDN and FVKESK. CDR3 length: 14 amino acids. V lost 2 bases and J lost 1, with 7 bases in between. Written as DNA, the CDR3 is TGTGCCAGCAGCCAACTCGGGGGCACAGATACGCAGTATTTT. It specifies CASSQLGGTDTQYF.

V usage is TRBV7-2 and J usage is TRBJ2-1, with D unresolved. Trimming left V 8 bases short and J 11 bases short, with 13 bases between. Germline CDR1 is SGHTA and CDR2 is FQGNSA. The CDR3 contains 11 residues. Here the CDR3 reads CASASRVQQFF. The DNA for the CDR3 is TGTGCCAGCGCTTCCCGGGTTCAGCAGTTCTTC.

CDR3 nucleotides: TGTGCCAGCACCTGGACAGGGGCTATTTATGGCTACACCTTC. Translation gives CASTWTGAIYGYTF. The gene calls are TRBV12-3 or TRBV12-4 and TRBJ1-2; 9 bases line up with TRBD1. J lost 5 bases, V lost 7 bases, and 8 bases had no gene match. The CDR3 spans 14 residues.

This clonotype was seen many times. The CDR3 DNA sequence: TGTGCCAGCAGTTCCGGACCGGCCTATAATTCACCCCTCCACTTT. It translates to CASSSGPAYNSPLHF. The chain links TRBV6-6 to TRBJ1-6; D remains ambiguous. Per germline, CDR1 MNHNY and CDR2 SVGAGI (reference sequence). The ends were cut back, 4 bases at V and 2 bases at J, with 9 bases in the middle. This CDR3 is built from 15 residues.

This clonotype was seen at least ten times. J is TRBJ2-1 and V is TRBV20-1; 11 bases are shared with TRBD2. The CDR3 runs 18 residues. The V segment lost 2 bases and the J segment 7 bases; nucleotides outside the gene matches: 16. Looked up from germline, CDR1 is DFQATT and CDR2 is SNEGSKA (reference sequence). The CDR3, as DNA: TGCAGTGCTAGACCGCTAGGGACGACTAGCGGGGTTTTGAATGAGCAGTTCTTC. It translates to CSARPLGTTSGVLNEQFF.

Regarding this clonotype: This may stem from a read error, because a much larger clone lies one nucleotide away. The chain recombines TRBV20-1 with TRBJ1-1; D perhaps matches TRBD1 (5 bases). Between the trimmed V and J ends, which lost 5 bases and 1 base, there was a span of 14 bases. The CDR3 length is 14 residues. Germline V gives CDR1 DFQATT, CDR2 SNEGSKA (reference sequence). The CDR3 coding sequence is TGCAGTGCTCAGAAGGGGCCAACGAACACTGAAGCTTTCTTT. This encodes CSAQKGPTNTEAFF.

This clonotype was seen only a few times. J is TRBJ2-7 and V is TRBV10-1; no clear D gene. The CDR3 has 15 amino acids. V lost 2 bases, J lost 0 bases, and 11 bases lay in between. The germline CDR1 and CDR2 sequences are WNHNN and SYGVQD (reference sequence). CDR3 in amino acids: CASSEIEDSSYEQYF. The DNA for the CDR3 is TGCGCCAGCAGTGAGATCGAGGATTCCTCCTACGAGCAGTACTTC.

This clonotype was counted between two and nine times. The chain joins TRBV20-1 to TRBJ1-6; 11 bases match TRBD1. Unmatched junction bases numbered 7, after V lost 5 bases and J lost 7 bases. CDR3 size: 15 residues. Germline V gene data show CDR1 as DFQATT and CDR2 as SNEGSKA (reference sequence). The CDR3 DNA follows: TGCAGTGCTCCCCAGGACAGGGGGCGGAATTCACCCCTCCACTTT. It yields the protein CSAPQDRGRNSPLHF.

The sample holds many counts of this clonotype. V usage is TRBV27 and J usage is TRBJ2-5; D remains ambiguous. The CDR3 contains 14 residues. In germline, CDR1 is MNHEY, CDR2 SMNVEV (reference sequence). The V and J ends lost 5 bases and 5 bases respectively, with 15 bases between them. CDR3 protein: CASSPNWDGETQYF. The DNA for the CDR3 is TGTGCCAGCAGTCCGAACTGGGATGGGGAGACCCAGTACTTC.

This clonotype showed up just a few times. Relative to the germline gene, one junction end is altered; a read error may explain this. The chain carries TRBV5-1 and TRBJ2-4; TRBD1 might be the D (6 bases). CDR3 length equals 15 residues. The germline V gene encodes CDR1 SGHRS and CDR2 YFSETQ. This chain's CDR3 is CVSSLSEGDWNIQYF. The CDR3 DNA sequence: TGCGTCAGCAGCTTGAGTGAGGGGGATTGGAACATTCAGTACTTC.

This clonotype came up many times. In DNA, the CDR3 is TGTGCCACCAGGACAGGGGGCGGACTATACTACGAGCAGTACTTC. Residues: CATRTGGGLYYEQYF. This chain connects TRBV6-5 to TRBJ2-7; TRBD1 agrees at 11 bases. Germline V gene lookup returns CDR1 MNHEY and CDR2 SVGAGI. This CDR3 is built from 15 residues. Trimming removed 10 bases from V and 3 bases from J; junction bases left unmatched: 11.

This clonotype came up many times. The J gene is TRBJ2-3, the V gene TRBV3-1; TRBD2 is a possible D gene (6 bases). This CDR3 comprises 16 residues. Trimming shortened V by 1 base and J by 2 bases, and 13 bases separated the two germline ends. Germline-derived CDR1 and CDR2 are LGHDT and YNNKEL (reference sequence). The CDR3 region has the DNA TGTGCCAGCAGCCAAGCCGGGCGGGGCAACACAGATACGCAGTATTTT. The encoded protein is CASSQAGRGNTDTQYF.

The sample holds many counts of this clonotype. CDR3 amino acids: CASSPLGPGLYNEQFF. The CDR3 DNA reads TGTGCCAGCAGTCCCCTCGGACCGGGACTCTACAATGAGCAGTTCTTC. The chain uses TRBV6-6 and TRBJ2-1; tentatively, D is TRBD2 (6 bases). Trimming pared 5 bases from V and 3 bases from J, leaving 17 bases between. The CDR3 is made up of 16 amino acids. Looked up from germline, CDR1 is MNHNY and CDR2 is SVGAGI (reference sequence).

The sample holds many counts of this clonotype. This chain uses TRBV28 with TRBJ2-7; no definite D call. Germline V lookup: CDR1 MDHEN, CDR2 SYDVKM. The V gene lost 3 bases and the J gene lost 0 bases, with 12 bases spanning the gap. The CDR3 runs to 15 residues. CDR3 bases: TGTGCCAGCAGTTTGGCGACACTAAGCTCCTACGAGCAGTACTTC. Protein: CASSLATLSSYEQYF.

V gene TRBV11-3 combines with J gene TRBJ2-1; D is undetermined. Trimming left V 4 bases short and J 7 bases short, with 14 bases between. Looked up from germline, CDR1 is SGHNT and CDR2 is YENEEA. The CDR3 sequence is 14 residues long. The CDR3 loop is CASSSQPGRNEQFF. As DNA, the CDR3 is TGTGCCAGCAGCTCGCAGCCCGGTCGGAATGAGCAGTTCTTC.

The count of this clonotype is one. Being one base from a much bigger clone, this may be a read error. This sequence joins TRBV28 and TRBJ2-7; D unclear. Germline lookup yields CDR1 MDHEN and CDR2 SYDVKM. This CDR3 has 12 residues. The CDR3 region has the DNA TGTGCCTGCAGCTCCCGAGCCTACGAGCAGTACTTC. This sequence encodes CACSSRAYEQYF.

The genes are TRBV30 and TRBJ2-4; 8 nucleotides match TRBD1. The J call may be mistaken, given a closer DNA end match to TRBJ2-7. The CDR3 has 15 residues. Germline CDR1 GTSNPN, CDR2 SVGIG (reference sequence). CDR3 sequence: CAWTVRGTGLNEQYF. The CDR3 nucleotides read TGTGCCTGGACCGTACGGGGGACAGGTTTGAACGAGCAGTACTTC.

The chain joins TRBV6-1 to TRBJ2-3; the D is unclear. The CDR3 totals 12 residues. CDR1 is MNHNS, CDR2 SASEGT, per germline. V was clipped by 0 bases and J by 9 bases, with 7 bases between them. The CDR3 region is CASSEAARTQYF. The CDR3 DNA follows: TGTGCCAGCAGTGAAGCAGCTAGAACGCAGTATTTT.

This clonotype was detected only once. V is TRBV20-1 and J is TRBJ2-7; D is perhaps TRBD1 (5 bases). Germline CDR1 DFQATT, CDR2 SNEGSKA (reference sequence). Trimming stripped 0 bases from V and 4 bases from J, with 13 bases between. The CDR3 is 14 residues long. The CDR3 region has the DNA TGCAGTGCTAGAGAACCGACAGCCGCATACGAGCAGTACTTC. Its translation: CSAREPTAAYEQYF.

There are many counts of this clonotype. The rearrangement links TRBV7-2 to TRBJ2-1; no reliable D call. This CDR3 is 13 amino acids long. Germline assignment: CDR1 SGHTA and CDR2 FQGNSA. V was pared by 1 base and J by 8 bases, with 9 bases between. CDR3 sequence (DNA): TGTGCCAGCAGCTTAGGTCGGTTGGATGAGCAGTTCTTC. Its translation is CASSLGRLDEQFF.

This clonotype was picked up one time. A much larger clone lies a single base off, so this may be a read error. This chain's CDR3 is CATSSSASRNSGLDEQFF. CDR3 coding DNA: TGTGCCACCAGCAGCTCAGCCTCCAGGAACTCCGGGTTAGATGAGCAGTTCTTC. J is TRBJ2-1 and V is TRBV15; unclear D gene. The CDR3 consists of 18 residues. V was trimmed by 3 bases and J by 8 bases, leaving 26 bases between them. CDR1 is LNHNV, CDR2 YYDKDF, per germline (reference sequence).

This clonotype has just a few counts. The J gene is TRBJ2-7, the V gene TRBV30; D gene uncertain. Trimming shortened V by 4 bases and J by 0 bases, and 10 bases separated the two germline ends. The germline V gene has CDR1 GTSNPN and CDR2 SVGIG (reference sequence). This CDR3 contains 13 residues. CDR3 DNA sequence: TGTGCCTGGAAAAGTCCGGTCTCCTACGAGCAGTACTTC. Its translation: CAWKSPVSYEQYF.